The next 8 T cell receptor beta chains were all read from a single sample in a study of T cells after yellow fever vaccination. TCRdb reprocessed the 5' RACE reads via MiXCR and lists one record per CDR3 protein. The sample includes 250,000 or so distinct CDR3 sequences, more than 3.5% of them seen just once. The material sequenced was PBMCs, taken 15 days after the yellow fever booster vaccination. Receptor source: a man between 18 and 35 years old who received the YFV17D yellow fever vaccine.

This clonotype was detected many times. The rearrangement links TRBV6-6 to TRBJ1-1; weak D call: TRBD1 (6 bases). Germline V gene data show CDR1 as MNHNY and CDR2 as SVGAGI (reference sequence). The CDR3 is made up of 14 amino acids. V was clipped by 8 bases and J by 1 base, with 14 bases between them. CDR3 nucleotide sequence: TGTGCCAGCCGACGGGGGGGACAGAACACTGAAGCTTTCTTT. Translation: CASRRGGQNTEAFF.

The chain has TRBV30 and TRBJ1-1; no firm D call. In germline, CDR1 is GTSNPN, CDR2 SVGIG (reference sequence). Deletions cut 2 bases from V and 6 bases from J, with 13 bases between. This CDR3 region has 13 residues. The CDR3 sequence: CAWSRGVRSEAFF. CDR3 DNA: TGTGCCTGGAGTCGAGGTGTAAGGTCTGAAGCTTTCTTT.

Many counts were recorded for this clonotype. The gene calls are TRBV5-6 and TRBJ2-5, with a possible D match to TRBD1 (6 bases). The CDR3 totals 16 residues. Trimming removed 2 bases from V and 1 base from J, with 15 bases in between. Germline CDR1 and CDR2: SGHDT and YYEEEE. CDR3 nucleotides: TGTGCCAGCAGCTTTTGGGGGCCGAACTTCCAAGAGACCCAGTACTTC. Protein product: CASSFWGPNFQETQYF. The variable domain in full, with the rest retrieved from reference TRBV5-6 and TRBJ2-5, is DAGVTQSPTHLIKTRGQQVTLRCSPKSGHDTVSWYQQALGQGPQFIFQYYEEEERQRGNFPDRFSGHQFPNYSSELNVNALLLGDSALYLCASSFWGPNFQETQYFGPGTRLLVL.

Many counts were recorded for this clonotype. The chain couples TRBV9 to TRBJ2-1; D not certain. Trimming took off 4 bases at V and 3 bases at J, with 11 bases between the two ends. The CDR3 extends over 14 amino acids. From germline, CDR1 is SGDLS and CDR2 YYNGEE. CDR3 protein: CASSPRTGYNEQFF. The CDR3, as DNA: TGTGCCAGCAGCCCCAGGACCGGCTACAATGAGCAGTTCTTC.

This clonotype was picked up many times. The rearrangement links TRBV12-3 or TRBV12-4 to TRBJ2-7; D uncertain. CDR3 length: 14 residues. V was cut by 3 bases and J by 3 bases, with 12 bases left in between. CDR3 DNA: TGTGCCAGCAGTTTGTTCGACGGTGACTACGAGCAGTACTTC. It is translated as CASSLFDGDYEQYF.

The V gene is TRBV19, the J gene TRBJ2-1, with unresolved D. CDR1 is LNHDA and CDR2 is SQIVND in the germline V gene (reference sequence). The CDR3 contains 17 residues. V gave up 6 bases and J gave up 5 bases, with 23 bases separating them. CDR3 coding DNA: TGTGCCAGTAGCCAACCCTTCGAGGCCTCTATGAACAATGAGCAGTTCTTC. Protein sequence: CASSQPFEASMNNEQFF.

In this sample, this clonotype turned up many times. The rearrangement joins TRBV28 to TRBJ2-3; the D gene is possibly TRBD2 (6 bases). This CDR3 is built from 13 residues. Trimming shortened V by 7 bases and J by 1 base, and 9 bases separated the two germline ends. The germline V gene has CDR1 MDHEN and CDR2 SYDVKM. The CDR3 sequence: CASMPGGTDTQYF. CDR3 DNA: TGTGCCAGCATGCCGGGGGGCACAGATACGCAGTATTTT.

The table lists this clonotype with many counts. The chain links TRBV3-1 to TRBJ2-7; no reliable D call. This CDR3 has 15 amino acids. The V and J ends lost 1 base and 2 bases respectively, with 12 bases between them. Germline V CDR1 and CDR2: LGHDT, YNNKEL (reference sequence). As DNA, the CDR3 is TGTGCCAGCAGCCAAGGGGGATTAAACCCCTACGAGCAGTACGTC. Residues: CASSQGGLNPYEQYV.